This T cell receptor (beta chain) was recovered during a study of radiation and T cells in renal cell carcinoma. This clone was seen a single time. The CDR3 contains 18 residues. V lost 6 bases to trimming and J lost 2 bases; unmatched junction nucleotides: 15. The germline gives CDR1 PRHDT, CDR2 FYEKMQ (reference sequence). Here immunoSEQ multiplex PCR was the method, and the copy in TCRdb shows in-frame clones only, minus some. The sample has about 150,000 clones, about 87% seen once. Time point noted: blood 2 weeks post-SBRT. Treatment meaning: 15 Gy SBRT to primary tumor, nephrectomy 4 weeks later.

This clonotype originated in a woman in her 50s with renal cell carcinoma. Sequencing used blood, obtained from a patient whose treatment included radiotherapy and nephrectomy. The J gene is TRBJ2-3, the V gene TRBV13; TRBD1 agrees at 9 bases. CDR3 in amino acids: CASRHTSWDRENTDTQYF. In DNA, the CDR3 is TGTGCCAGCAGGCATACATCGTGGGACAGGGAAAACACAGATACGCAGTATTTT.